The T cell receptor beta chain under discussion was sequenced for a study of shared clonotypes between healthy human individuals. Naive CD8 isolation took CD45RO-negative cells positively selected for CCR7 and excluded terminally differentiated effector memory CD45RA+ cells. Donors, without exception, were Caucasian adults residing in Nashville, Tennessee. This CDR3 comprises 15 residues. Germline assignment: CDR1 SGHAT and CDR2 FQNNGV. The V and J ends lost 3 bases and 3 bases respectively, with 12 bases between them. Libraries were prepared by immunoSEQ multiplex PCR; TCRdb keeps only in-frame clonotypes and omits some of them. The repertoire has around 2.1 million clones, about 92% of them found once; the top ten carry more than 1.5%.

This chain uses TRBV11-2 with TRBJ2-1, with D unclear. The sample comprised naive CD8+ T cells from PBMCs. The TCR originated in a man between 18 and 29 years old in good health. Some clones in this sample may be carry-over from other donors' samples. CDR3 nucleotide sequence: TGTGCCAGCAGCTTTAATACAGACTTCTACAATGAGCAGTTCTTC. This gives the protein CASSFNTDFYNEQFF.